The rows below give T cell receptor beta chains drawn from one sample of a study of shared clonotypes between healthy human individuals. The data were produced by immunoSEQ multiplex PCR, yet TCRdb's version contains in-frame clones alone and is incomplete. Of about 2.1 million clones listed, 90% to 95% were seen once; the top ten hold 1.5% to 2%. The sample was naive CD8+ T cells from PBMCs. The receptors were gathered from a young man in good health. Some clones in this sample may be carry-over from other donors' samples. Both conserved end residues are trimmed from each CDR3.

TRBV7-9,ASSLRTETNEKLF
TRBV2,ATYTGVSSGANVLT
TRBV6-5,ASSAGTTAAGQF
TRBV7-8,ASSPPEGFPEAF
TRBV7-8,ASSPILSELSGNEKLF
TRBV7-9,ASSGGTLNTEAF
TRBV6-1,ASSAMGRGRTDTGELF
TRBV5-1,ASTPVGPYQPQH
TRBV5-1,ASATGILDRALNYGYT
TRBV2,ASIGRGPGNTIY